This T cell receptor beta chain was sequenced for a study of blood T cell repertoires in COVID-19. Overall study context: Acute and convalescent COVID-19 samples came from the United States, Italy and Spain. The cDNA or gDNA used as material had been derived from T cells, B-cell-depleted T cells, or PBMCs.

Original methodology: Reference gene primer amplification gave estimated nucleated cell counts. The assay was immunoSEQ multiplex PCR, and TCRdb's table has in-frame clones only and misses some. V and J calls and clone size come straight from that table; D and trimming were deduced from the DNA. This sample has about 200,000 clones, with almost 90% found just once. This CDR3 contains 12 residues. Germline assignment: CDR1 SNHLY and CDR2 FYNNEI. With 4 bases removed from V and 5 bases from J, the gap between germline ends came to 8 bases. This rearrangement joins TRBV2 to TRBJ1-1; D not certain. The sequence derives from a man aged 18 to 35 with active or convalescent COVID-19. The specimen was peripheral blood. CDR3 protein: CASSVRGTEAFF. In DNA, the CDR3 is TGTGCCAGCAGTGTACGGGGTACTGAAGCTTTCTTT.